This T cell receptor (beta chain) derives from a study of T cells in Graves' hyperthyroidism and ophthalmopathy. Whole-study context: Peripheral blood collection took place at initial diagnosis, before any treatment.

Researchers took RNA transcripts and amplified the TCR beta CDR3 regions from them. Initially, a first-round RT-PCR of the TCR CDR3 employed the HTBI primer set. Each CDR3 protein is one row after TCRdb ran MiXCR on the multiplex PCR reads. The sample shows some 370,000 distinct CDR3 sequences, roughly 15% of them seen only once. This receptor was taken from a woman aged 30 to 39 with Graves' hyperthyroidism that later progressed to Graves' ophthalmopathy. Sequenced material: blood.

This CDR3 reads CASSSLRGISYNEQFF. CDR3 coding DNA: TGTGCCAGCAGCTCCCTGAGGGGAATTAGTTACAATGAGCAGTTCTTC. V is TRBV7-9 and J is TRBJ2-1; TRBD1 or TRBD2 may be the D gene (5 bases each). The CDR3 loop spans 16 amino acids. Germline V gives CDR1 SEHNR, CDR2 FQNEAQ (reference sequence). Trimming pared 4 bases from V and 4 bases from J, leaving 17 bases between.